This TCR beta chain was captured in a study of T cell responses to AZD1222 COVID-19 vaccine. Findings and limits, study-wide: AZD1222 recipients seropositive at baseline numbered only 5 to 7. Clonal diversity may have been underestimated in mostly white British donors. The study found Spike-specific TCR breadth and depth rose after two AZD1222 doses.

The repertoire was sequenced with immunoSEQ multiplex PCR; TCRdb's copy has only in-frame clones and lacks some. The sample records some 200,000 clones, approximately 95% being singletons. To note about this clone: Its antigen is unknown.

Analysis merged second doses at about 4 or about 12 weeks. The germline V gene has CDR1 SGHNT and CDR2 YENEEA. The CDR3 is 15 amino acids. Trimming removed 5 bases from V and 5 bases from J, with 15 bases in between. The specimen comprised peripheral blood, sampled 28 days after the second AZD1222 dose. The receptor was derived from an adult who received the AZD1222 COVID-19 vaccine. The V call is TRBV11-3, the J call TRBJ2-2; D uncertain. CDR3 region: CASSGPQPRTGELFF. The DNA of the CDR3 is TGTGCCAGCAGCGGACCCCAACCGAGGACCGGGGAGCTGTTTTTT.